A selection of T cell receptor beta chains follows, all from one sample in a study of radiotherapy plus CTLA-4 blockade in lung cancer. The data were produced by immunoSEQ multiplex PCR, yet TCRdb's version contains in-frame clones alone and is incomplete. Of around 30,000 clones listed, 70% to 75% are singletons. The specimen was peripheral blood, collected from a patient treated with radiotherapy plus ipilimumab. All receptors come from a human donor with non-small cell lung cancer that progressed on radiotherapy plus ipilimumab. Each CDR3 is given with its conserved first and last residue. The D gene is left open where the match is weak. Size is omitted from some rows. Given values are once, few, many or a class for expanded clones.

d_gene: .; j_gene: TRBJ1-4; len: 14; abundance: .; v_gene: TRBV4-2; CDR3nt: TGTGCCAGCAACCCTGGGAGAACTAATGAAAAACTGTTTTTT; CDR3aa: CASNPGRTNEKLFF
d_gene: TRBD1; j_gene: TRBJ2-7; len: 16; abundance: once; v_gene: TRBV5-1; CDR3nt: TGCGCCAGCAGCTTGGAGTTGGGACAGGGTTCAAGGGAGCAGTACTTC; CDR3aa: CASSLELGQGSREQYF
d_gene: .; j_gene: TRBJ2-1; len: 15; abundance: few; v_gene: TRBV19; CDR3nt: TGTGCCAGTAGTCTCGACGGTAGCTCCTACAATGAGCAGTTCTTC; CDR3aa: CASSLDGSSYNEQFF
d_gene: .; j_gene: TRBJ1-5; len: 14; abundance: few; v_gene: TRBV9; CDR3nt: TGTGCCAGCAGCGTAGACGGGGCCAATCAGCCCCAGCATTTT; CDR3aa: CASSVDGANQPQHF
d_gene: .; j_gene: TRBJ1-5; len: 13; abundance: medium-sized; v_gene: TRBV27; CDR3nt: TGTGCCAGCAGCACAGCGTCGAATCAGCCCCAGCATTTT; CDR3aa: CASSTASNQPQHF
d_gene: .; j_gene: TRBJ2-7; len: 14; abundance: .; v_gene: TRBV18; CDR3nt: TGTGCCAGCTCACGACGACAGGCTAGCTACGAGCAGTACTTC; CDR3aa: CASSRRQASYEQYF
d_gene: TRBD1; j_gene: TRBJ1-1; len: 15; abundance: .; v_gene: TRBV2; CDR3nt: TGTGCCAGCAGGGGGGACAGTGGTTGGAGCACTGAAGCTTTCTTT; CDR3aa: CASRGDSGWSTEAFF
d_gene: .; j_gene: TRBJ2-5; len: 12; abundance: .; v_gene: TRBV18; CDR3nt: TGTGCCAGCTCACGCGGCCAAGAGACCCAGTACTTC; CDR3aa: CASSRGQETQYF
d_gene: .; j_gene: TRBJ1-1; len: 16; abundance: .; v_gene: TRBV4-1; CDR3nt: TGCGCCAGCAGCCAAGGATGGGCAGGGTCGGGGACTGAAGCTTTCTTT; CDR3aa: CASSQGWAGSGTEAFF
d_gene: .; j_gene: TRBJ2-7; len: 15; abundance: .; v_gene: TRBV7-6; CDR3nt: TGTGCCAGCAGCTTAGCCCAGGACGTAAGCTACGAGCAGTACTTC; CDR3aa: CASSLAQDVSYEQYF
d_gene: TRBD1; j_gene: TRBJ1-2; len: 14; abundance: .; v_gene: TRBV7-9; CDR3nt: TGTGCCAGCAGCTCCGGGGACAGTACCTATGGCTACACCTTC; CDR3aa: CASSSGDSTYGYTF
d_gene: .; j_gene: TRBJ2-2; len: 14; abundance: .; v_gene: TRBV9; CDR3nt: TGTGCCAGCAGCGTAGATACTAACGCCGGGGAGCTGTTTTTT; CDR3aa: CASSVDTNAGELFF
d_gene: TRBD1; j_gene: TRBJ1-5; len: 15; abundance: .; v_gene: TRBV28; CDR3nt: TGTGCCAGCAGTTTGGTAACAGGGGGCAATCAGCCCCAGCATTTT; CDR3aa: CASSLVTGGNQPQHF
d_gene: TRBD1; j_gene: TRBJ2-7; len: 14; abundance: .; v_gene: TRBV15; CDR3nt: TGTGCCACCAGCAACTATGGGACAGGGGTCGAGCAGTACTTC; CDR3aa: CATSNYGTGVEQYF
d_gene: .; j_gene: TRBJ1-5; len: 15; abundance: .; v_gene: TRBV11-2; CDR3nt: TGTGCCAGCAGCTCAGGGGACAATTCTAATCAGCCCCAGCATTTT; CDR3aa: CASSSGDNSNQPQHF
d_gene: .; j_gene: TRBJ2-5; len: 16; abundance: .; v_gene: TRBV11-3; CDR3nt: TGTGCCAGCAGCTTCCGTCGACAGCCTTTACAAGAGACCCAGTACTTC; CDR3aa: CASSFRRQPLQETQYF
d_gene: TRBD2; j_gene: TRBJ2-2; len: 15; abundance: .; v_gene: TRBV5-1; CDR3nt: TGCGCCAGTCTGGCGGGGGAAGCGAACACCGGGGAGCTGTTTTTT; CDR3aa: CASLAGEANTGELFF
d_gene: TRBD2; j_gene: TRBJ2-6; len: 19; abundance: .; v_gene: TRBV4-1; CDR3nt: TGCGCCAGCAGCCTCCTTGGGGGGGACTTAAGCTCTGGGGCCAACGTCCTGACTTTC; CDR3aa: CASSLLGGDLSSGANVLTF
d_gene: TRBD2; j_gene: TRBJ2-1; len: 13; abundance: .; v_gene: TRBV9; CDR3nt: TGTGCCAGCCGTCGACTAGCGGGCGGTGAGCAGTTCTTC; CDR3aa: CASRRLAGGEQFF
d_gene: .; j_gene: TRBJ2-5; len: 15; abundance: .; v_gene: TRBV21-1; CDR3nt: TGTGCCAGCAGCAAAGAGGGTTATGGCGGGGAGACCCAGTACTTC; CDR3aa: CASSKEGYGGETQYF
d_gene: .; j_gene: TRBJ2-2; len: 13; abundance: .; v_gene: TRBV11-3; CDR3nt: TGTGCCAGCAGCTTAAGGGGAACCGGGGAGCTGTTTTTT; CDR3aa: CASSLRGTGELFF
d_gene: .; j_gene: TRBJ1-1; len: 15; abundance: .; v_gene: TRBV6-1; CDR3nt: TGTGCCAGCCGATTTAATAACAGGGCCCTGGGTGAAGCTTTCTTT; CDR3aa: CASRFNNRALGEAFF
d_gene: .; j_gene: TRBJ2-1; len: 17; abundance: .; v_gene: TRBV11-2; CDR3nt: TGTGCCAGCACCCACGGCCCCAGGGCGGGCTCCTACAATGAGCAGTTCTTC; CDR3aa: CASTHGPRAGSYNEQFF
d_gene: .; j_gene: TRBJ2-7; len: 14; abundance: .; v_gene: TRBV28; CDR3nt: TGTGCCAGCAGTCGTCCGGGACACTCCTACGAGCAGTACTTC; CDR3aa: CASSRPGHSYEQYF
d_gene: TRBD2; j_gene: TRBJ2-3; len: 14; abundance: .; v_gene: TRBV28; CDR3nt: TGTGCCAGCAGTTTACTACTAGCGACAGATACGCAGTATTTT; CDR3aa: CASSLLLATDTQYF
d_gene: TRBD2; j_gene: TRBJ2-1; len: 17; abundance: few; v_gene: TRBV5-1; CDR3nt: TGCGCCAGCAGCTTGGGGACTAGCGGGAGGGCCGCGAATGAGCAGTTCTTC; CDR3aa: CASSLGTSGRAANEQFF
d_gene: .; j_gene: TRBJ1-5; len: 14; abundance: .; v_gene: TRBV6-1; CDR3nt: TGTGCCAGCTCCGAAGGGGGTGGCAATCAGCCCCAGCATTTT; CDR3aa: CASSEGGGNQPQHF
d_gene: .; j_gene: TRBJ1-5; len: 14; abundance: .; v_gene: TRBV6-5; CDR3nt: TGTGCCAGCAGTTACGGAGGGTCAAGCAGGCCCCAGCATTTT; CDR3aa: CASSYGGSSRPQHF
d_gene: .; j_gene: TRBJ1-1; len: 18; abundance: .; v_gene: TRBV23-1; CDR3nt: TGCGCCAGCAGTCAAACTTCACCGGGCCGGGGGGAGAACACTGAAGCTTTCTTT; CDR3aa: CASSQTSPGRGENTEAFF
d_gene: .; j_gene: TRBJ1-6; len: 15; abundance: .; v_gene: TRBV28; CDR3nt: TGTGCCAGCATCTCTTTGGGGCGCGGTAATTCACCCCTCCACTTT; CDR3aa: CASISLGRGNSPLHF
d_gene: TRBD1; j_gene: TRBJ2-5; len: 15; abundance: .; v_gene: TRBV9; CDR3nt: TGTGCCAGCAGCGTAACCGGGACAGGGGAAGAGACCCAGTACTTC; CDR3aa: CASSVTGTGEETQYF
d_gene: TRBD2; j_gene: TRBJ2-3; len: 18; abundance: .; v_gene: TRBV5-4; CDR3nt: TGTGCCAGCAGCCGGGGGACTAGCGGGAGGGCCGAGGCAGATACGCAGTATTTT; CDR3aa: CASSRGTSGRAEADTQYF
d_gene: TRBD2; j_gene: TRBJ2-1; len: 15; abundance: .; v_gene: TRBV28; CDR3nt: TGTGCCAGCAGTCGGACTAGCGGGAGGGAGGGTGAGCAGTTCTTC; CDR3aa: CASSRTSGREGEQFF